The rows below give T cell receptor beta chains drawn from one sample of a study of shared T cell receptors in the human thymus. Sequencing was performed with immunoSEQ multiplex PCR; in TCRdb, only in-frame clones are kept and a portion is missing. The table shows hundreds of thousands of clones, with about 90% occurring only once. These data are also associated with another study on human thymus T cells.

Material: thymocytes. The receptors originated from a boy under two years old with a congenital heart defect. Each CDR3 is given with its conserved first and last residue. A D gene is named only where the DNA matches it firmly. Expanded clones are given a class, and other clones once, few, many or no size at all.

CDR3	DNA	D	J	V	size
CASSDPSDTSTDTQYF	TGTGCCAGCAGTGATCCAAGCGATACTAGCACAGATACGCAGTATTTT	NA	TRBJ2-3	TRBV2	NA
CASSEALVSSYNEQFF	TGTGCCAGCAGTGAAGCTCTAGTTTCCTCCTACAATGAGCAGTTCTTC	NA	TRBJ2-1	TRBV6-1	NA
CASSEDSEKLAGSHEQYF	TGCGCCAGCAGCGAGGACAGTGAAAAACTAGCGGGGTCCCACGAGCAGTACTTC	TRBD2	TRBJ2-7	TRBV4-1	few
CASRTGTGSNQPQHF	TGCGCCAGCAGAACCGGGACAGGGAGCAATCAGCCCCAGCATTTT	TRBD1	TRBJ1-5	TRBV5-1	NA
CASSLERSGDTQYF	TGTGCCAGCAGCTTAGAGCGAAGCGGAGATACGCAGTATTTT	NA	TRBJ2-3	TRBV11-2	NA
CASSQGQKETQYF	TGTGCCAGCAGTCAGGGACAGAAGGAGACCCAGTACTTC	TRBD1	TRBJ2-5	TRBV28	NA
CAWSEVRAAYPSPLHF	TGTGCCTGGAGTGAGGTCAGGGCAGCCTATCCTTCCCCCCTCCACTTT	NA	TRBJ1-6	TRBV30	NA
CASSLGAQTSSYNSPLHF	TGTGCCAGCAGCTTAGGGGCCCAAACCAGCTCCTATAATTCACCCCTCCACTTT	NA	TRBJ1-6	TRBV11-2	NA
CASSTTGAYTGELFF	TGTGCCAGCAGTACGACAGGGGCATACACCGGGGAGCTGTTTTTT	TRBD1	TRBJ2-2	TRBV6-5	NA
CASSYRDLPQETQYF	TGTGCCAGCAGTTACCGGGACTTACCACAAGAGACCCAGTACTTC	NA	TRBJ2-5	TRBV6-5	NA
CASSRTDRVNTEAFF	TGTGCCAGCAGCCGGACGGACAGGGTGAACACTGAAGCTTTCTTT	TRBD1	TRBJ1-1	TRBV28	once
CASSPTRVEGGRWEQYF	TGTGCCAGCAGCCCCACTCGGGTGGAGGGGGGGCGATGGGAGCAGTACTTC	NA	TRBJ2-7	TRBV5-5	NA
CASTLGLRGRHEQYF	TGTGCCAGCACCCTTGGCCTTCGAGGGAGGCACGAGCAGTACTTC	NA	TRBJ2-7	TRBV5-6	NA
CASSQFGSSMPLAEASYEQYF	TGCGCCAGCAGCCAGTTTGGCAGCTCAATGCCACTAGCGGAGGCATCCTACGAGCAGTACTTC	TRBD2	TRBJ2-7	TRBV4-1	NA
CASSSDRGGTEAFF	TGTGCCAGCAGCTCGGACAGGGGAGGCACTGAAGCTTTCTTT	TRBD1	TRBJ1-1	TRBV5-6	NA
CAWRGSRGIYEQYF	TGTGCCTGGAGGGGATCCAGGGGGATCTACGAGCAGTACTTC	TRBD1	TRBJ2-7	TRBV30	NA
CASSLAVGQPFTGELFF	TGTGCCAGCAGCTTGGCTGTCGGACAACCTTTTACCGGGGAGCTGTTTTTT	NA	TRBJ2-2	TRBV5-4	NA
CAISAMDRAIYEQYF	TGTGCCATCAGTGCGATGGACAGGGCGATCTACGAGCAGTACTTC	TRBD1	TRBJ2-7	TRBV10-3	NA
CASSYSGTGRGGYTF	TGTGCCAGCAGTTACTCGGGAACAGGGAGGGGGGGCTACACCTTC	NA	TRBJ1-2	TRBV6-5	NA
CASSLRTGGNQPQHF	TGTGCCAGCAGCCTTAGGACAGGGGGCAATCAGCCCCAGCATTTT	TRBD1	TRBJ1-5	TRBV5-6	NA
CASSLEYRGTYNEQFF	TGCGCCAGCAGCCTGGAGTACAGGGGAACCTACAATGAGCAGTTCTTC	TRBD1	TRBJ2-1	TRBV5-1	NA
CASSQDLGLAGNEQFF	TGCGCCAGCAGCCAAGATTTGGGACTAGCGGGCAATGAGCAGTTCTTC	TRBD2	TRBJ2-1	TRBV4-3	NA
CASSLDPPGGTDTQYF	TGTGCCAGCAGCCTGGACCCCCCTGGCGGGACAGATACGCAGTATTTT	NA	TRBJ2-3	TRBV7-2	NA
CASSLEDRGQLIQYF	TGTGCCAGCAGTTTAGAGGACAGGGGGCAACTCATTCAGTACTTC	TRBD1	TRBJ2-4	TRBV28	NA
CASRDRIRYNSPLHF	TGTGCCAGTAGGGACAGAATAAGATATAATTCACCCCTCCACTTT	TRBD1	TRBJ1-6	TRBV6-5	NA
CAWSVSPGLANEQFF	TGTGCCTGGAGTGTATCTCCGGGACTAGCAAATGAGCAGTTCTTC	TRBD2	TRBJ2-1	TRBV30	NA
CASSLPFGTSGQETQYF	TGTGCCAGCAGCCTCCCCTTTGGGACTAGCGGCCAAGAGACCCAGTACTTC	TRBD2	TRBJ2-5	TRBV7-9	NA
CATSSGTVLAPNTGELFF	TGTGCCACCAGCAGCGGGACAGTGCTAGCCCCGAACACCGGGGAGCTGTTTTTT	TRBD1	TRBJ2-2	TRBV15	NA
CASSLGLETGDPDTQYF	TGTGCCAGCAGCTTGGGGTTGGAAACAGGGGACCCAGATACGCAGTATTTT	TRBD1	TRBJ2-3	TRBV13	NA
CASSQSPGGDTGELFF	TGCGCCAGCAGCCAATCCCCGGGGGGGGACACCGGGGAGCTGTTTTTT	TRBD2	TRBJ2-2	TRBV4-1	NA
CASSLTGTFLGETQYF	TGTGCCAGCAGCTTGACCGGGACATTTTTGGGAGAGACCCAGTACTTC	NA	TRBJ2-5	TRBV5-6	NA
CASSPDRTHNQPQHF	TGTGCCAGCTCACCGGACAGGACCCACAATCAGCCCCAGCATTTT	TRBD1	TRBJ1-5	TRBV18	NA
CASSEFLQSGYTF	TGTGCCAGCAGTGAATTTCTCCAGTCTGGCTACACCTTC	NA	TRBJ1-2	TRBV25-1	NA
CASRARTSGASTDTQYF	TGTGCCAGTAGGGCTAGGACTAGCGGGGCTAGCACAGATACGCAGTATTTT	TRBD2	TRBJ2-3	TRBV19	once
CASSLQGQGIADTQYF	TGTGCCAGCAGCTTGCAGGGACAGGGGATCGCAGATACGCAGTATTTT	TRBD1	TRBJ2-3	TRBV5-6	NA
CASGRGPGGEKLFF	TGTGCCAGCGGGAGGGGGCCAGGGGGCGAAAAACTGTTTTTT	TRBD1	TRBJ1-4	TRBV6-5	NA
CASSLYDRDLSNEQFF	TGCGCCAGCAGCCTGTACGACAGAGACTTGTCCAATGAGCAGTTCTTC	NA	TRBJ2-1	TRBV4-3	NA
CASSMSSPGQGAYEQYF	TGTGCCAGTAGTATGTCCTCTCCGGGACAGGGGGCCTACGAGCAGTACTTC	TRBD1	TRBJ2-7	TRBV19	NA
CASSQAIATGPDYGYTF	TGCGCCAGCAGCCAAGCCATCGCGACAGGGCCAGACTATGGCTACACCTTC	TRBD1	TRBJ1-2	TRBV4-1	once
CASSPIGVPNTGELFF	TGTGCCAGCAGCCCCATCGGGGTCCCGAACACCGGGGAGCTGTTTTTT	NA	TRBJ2-2	TRBV9	NA
CASSPIPEGYEQYF	TGTGCCAGCAGCCCTATACCGGAGGGGTACGAGCAGTACTTC	NA	TRBJ2-7	TRBV28	NA
CASSIGQGKSNQPQHF	TGTGCCAGTAGTATTGGGCAGGGCAAGAGCAATCAGCCCCAGCATTTT	NA	TRBJ1-5	TRBV19	NA
CASSLEAGTGKGNTIYF	TGTGCCAGCAGCTTAGAGGCCGGGACAGGGAAGGGAAACACCATATATTTT	TRBD1	TRBJ1-3	TRBV7-2	few
CASSPVSLEAHEQYF	TGTGCCAGCAGCCCGGTCTCCTTAGAGGCACACGAGCAGTACTTC	NA	TRBJ2-7	TRBV13	NA
CASSPTRTGWPKNIQYF	TGTGCCAGCAGCCCCACGAGGACAGGGTGGCCCAAAAACATTCAGTACTTC	TRBD1	TRBJ2-4	TRBV7-2	NA
CAWSEKGARTEAFF	TGTGCCTGGAGTGAAAAGGGAGCAAGGACTGAAGCTTTCTTT	NA	TRBJ1-1	TRBV30	NA
CASSLGVRDSGLRGTEAFF	TGCGCCAGCAGCTTAGGTGTTAGGGACTCGGGCCTCCGTGGCACTGAAGCTTTCTTT	NA	TRBJ1-1	TRBV5-1	NA
CASLGDRGVETQYF	TGTGCCAGCCTGGGGGACAGGGGTGTGGAGACCCAGTACTTC	TRBD1	TRBJ2-5	TRBV6-1	once
CATSRENSGAPSTDTQYF	TGTGCCACCAGCAGAGAGAATAGTGGGGCCCCTAGCACAGATACGCAGTATTTT	NA	TRBJ2-3	TRBV15	NA
CASSKQGPTYEQYF	TGTGCCAGCAGCAAACAGGGGCCTACCTACGAGCAGTACTTC	TRBD1	TRBJ2-7	TRBV6-6	NA
CASSIGTSDLETQYF	TGTGCCAGTAGTATTGGGACTAGCGATTTAGAGACCCAGTACTTC	TRBD2	TRBJ2-5	TRBV19	NA
CASSLRDRGTSYGYTF	TGTGCCAGCAGCTTAAGGGACAGGGGCACTTCATATGGCTACACCTTC	TRBD1	TRBJ1-2	TRBV7-8	NA